The entry below gives a single T cell receptor (beta chain) sequence along with its context. The CDR3 is 15 residues long. CDR1 is MNHNY and CDR2 is SVGAGI in the germline V gene (reference sequence). The J segment lost 0 bases and the V segment lost 6 bases, leaving 6 bases of the junction unmatched. Repertoires were generated with immunoSEQ multiplex PCR, while TCRdb's copy carries only in-frame clones and drops some. The table has approximately 130,000 clones, approximately 80% seen once. These data originate in a study of cytotoxic CD8 clonotypes in ibrutinib-treated CLL. The receptor was derived from a human donor with chronic lymphocytic leukemia. The sequencing used PBMCs, collected after 24 months of ibrutinib treatment. V usage is TRBV6-6 and J usage is TRBJ2-7; 9 bases fit TRBD2. The CDR3 reads CASRRGGRSSYEQYF. DNA for the CDR3: TGTGCCAGCAGGCGGGGGGGACGAAGCTCCTACGAGCAGTACTTC.